One T cell receptor beta chain is described in this entry. The CDR3 has 16 residues. The junction had 4 bases not matched to a gene; V was cut back by 4 bases and J by 0 bases. Germline-derived CDR1 and CDR2 are SGHDN and FVKESK. Libraries were prepared by immunoSEQ multiplex PCR; TCRdb keeps only in-frame clonotypes and omits some of them. Seen here are 220,000 or so clones, over 80% observed once, and the top ten hold approximately 0.9%. This sample was taken from a study of blood T cell repertoires in COVID-19. Study at large: Sample material is recorded as cDNA or gDNA derived from T cells, B-cell-depleted T cells, or PBMCs.

Participants were aged about 18 to 90 years, lived in under 25 US areas, and enrolled virtually. All exposed participants met a person with COVID-19 within 2 weeks before entering the study. The origin of this receptor is a man aged 45-65 years who had been exposed to COVID-19. This chain joins TRBV14 and TRBJ2-3; 10 bases are shared with TRBD2. Sample: PBMCs or T cells enriched from blood (not recorded which). The CDR3 DNA is TGTGCCAGCAGCCTAATAGCGGGGGGAAGCACAGATACGCAGTATTTT. This translates into CASSLIAGGSTDTQYF. Combining the CDR3 with reference TRBV14 and TRBJ2-3 gives the whole variable domain EAGVTQFPSHSVIEKGQTVTLRCDPISGHDNLYWYRRVMGKEIKFLLHFVKESKQDESGMPNNRFLAERTGGTYSTLKVQPAELEDSGVYFCASSLIAGGSTDTQYFGPGTRLTVL.